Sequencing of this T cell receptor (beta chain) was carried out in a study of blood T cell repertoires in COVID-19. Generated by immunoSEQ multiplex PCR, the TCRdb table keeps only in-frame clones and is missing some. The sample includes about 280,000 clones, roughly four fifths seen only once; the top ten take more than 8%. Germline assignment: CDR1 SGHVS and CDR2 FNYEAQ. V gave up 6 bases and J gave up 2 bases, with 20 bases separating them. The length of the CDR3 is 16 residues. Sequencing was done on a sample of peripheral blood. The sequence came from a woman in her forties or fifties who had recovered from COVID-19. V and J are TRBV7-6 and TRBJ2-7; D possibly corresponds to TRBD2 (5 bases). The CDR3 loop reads CASSRVRGAETYEQYF. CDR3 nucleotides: TGTGCCAGCAGTCGGGTCCGGGGAGCGGAGACCTACGAGCAGTACTTC. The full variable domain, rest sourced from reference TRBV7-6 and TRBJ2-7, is GAGVSQSPRYKVTKRGQDVALRCDPISGHVSLYWYRQALGQGPEFLTYFNYEAQQDKSGLPNDRFSAERPEGSISTLTIQRTEQRDSAMYRCASSRVRGAETYEQYFGPGTRLTVT.